This T cell receptor beta chain was obtained from a study of T cells after yellow fever vaccination. This clonotype has at least ten counts. Its specificity is unknown. Study-wide points: Faster peaking, at day 5 versus 15, marked a secondary response that was weaker. Clones that expanded after primary vaccination mostly reappeared after the booster (around 96% CD4, 88% CD8).

Looked up from germline, CDR1 is SNHLY and CDR2 is FYNNEI. The CDR3 consists of 14 residues. The junction had 2 bases not matched to a gene; V was cut back by 6 bases and J by 0 bases. TCRdb redid the calling of the 5' RACE reads with MiXCR, one entry per CDR3 protein. The sample has hundreds of thousands of distinct CDR3 sequences; about 5.2% are singletons. The receptor was isolated from a man aged 18 to 30 who received the YFV17D yellow fever vaccine. V and J are TRBV2 and TRBJ1-5, with 7 bases matching TRBD1. The sequenced sample was CD4+ T cells sorted from PBMCs, obtained on the day of the yellow fever booster vaccination. CDR3 coding DNA: TGTGCCAGCAGCCGACAGGGTAGCAATCAGCCCCAGCATTTT. As protein: CASSRQGSNQPQHF.